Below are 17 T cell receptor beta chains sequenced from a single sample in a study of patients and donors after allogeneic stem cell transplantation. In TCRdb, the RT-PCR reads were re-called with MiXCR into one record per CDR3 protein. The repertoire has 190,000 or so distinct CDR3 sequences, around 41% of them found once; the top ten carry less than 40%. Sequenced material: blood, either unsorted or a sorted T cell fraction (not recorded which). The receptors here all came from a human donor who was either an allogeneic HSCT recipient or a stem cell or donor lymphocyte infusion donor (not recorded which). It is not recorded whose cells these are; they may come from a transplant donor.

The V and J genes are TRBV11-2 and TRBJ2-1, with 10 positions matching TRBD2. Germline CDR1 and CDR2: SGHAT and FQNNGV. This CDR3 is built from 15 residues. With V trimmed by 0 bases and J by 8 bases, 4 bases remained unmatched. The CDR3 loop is CASSLDPAGGDEQFF. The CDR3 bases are TGTGCCAGCAGCTTAGATCCAGCGGGAGGGGATGAGCAGTTCTTC.

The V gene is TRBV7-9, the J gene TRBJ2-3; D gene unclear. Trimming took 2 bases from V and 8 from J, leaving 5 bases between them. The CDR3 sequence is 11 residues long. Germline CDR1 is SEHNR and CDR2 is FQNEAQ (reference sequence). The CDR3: CASSLSPTQYF. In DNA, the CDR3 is TGTGCCAGCAGCTTATCCCCTACGCAGTATTTT.

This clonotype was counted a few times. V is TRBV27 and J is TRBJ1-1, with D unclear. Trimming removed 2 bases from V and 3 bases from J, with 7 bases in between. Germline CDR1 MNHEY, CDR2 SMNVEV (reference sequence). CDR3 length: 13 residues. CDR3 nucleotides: TGTGCCAGCAGTTTAAGGTCCTACACTGAAGCTTTCTTT. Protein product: CASSLRSYTEAFF.

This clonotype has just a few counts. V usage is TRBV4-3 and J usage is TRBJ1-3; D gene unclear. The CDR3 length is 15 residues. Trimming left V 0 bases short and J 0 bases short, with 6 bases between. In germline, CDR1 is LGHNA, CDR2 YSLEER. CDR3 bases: TGCGCCAGCAGCCAAGAGGGGTACTCTGGAAACACCATATATTTT. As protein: CASSQEGYSGNTIYF.

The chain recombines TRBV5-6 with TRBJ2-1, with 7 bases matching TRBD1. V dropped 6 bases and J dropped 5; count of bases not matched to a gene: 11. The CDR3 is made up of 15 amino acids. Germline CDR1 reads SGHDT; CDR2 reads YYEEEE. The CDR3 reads CASTRGQWADNEQFF. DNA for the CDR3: TGTGCCAGCACACGGGGACAGTGGGCCGACAATGAGCAGTTCTTC.

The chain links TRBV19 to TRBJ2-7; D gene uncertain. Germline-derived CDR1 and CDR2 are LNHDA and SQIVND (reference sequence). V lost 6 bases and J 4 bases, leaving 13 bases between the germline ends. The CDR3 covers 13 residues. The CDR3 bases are TGTGCCAGTAGCCCCGGAAGGGTGTACGAGCAGTACTTC. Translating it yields CASSPGRVYEQYF.

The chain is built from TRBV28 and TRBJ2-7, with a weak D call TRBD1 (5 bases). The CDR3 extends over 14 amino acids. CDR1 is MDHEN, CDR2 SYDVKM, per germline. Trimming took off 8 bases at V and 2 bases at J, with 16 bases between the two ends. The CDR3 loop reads CASVHPGRPYEQYF. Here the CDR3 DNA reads TGTGCCAGCGTGCACCCAGGGCGCCCCTACGAGCAGTACTTC.

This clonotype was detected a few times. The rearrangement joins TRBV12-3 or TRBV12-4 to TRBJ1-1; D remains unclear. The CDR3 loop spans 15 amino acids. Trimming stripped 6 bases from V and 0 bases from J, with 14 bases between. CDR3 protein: CASSPYLDVNTEAFF. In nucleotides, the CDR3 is TGTGCCAGCAGCCCATACTTGGACGTGAACACTGAAGCTTTCTTT.

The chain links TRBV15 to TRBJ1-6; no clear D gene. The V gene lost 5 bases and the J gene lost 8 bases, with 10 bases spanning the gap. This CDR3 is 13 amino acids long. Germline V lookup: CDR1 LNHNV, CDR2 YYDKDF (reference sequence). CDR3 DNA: TGTGCCACCAGCGACGGGTTGGATTCACCCCTCCACTTT. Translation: CATSDGLDSPLHF.

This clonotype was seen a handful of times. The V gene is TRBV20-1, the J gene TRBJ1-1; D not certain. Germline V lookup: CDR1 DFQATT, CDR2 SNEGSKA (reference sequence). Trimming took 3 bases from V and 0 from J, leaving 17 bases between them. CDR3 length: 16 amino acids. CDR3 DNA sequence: TGCAGTGCTAGGCTCCAGAGGCCCGGGATGAACACTGAAGCTTTCTTT. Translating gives CSARLQRPGMNTEAFF.

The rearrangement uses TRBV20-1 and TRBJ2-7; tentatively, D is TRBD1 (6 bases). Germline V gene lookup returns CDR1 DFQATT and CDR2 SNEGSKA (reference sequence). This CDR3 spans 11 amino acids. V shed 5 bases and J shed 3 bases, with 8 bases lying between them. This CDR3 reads CSAGQRYEQYF. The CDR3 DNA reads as TGCAGTGCTGGACAGCGCTACGAGCAGTACTTC.

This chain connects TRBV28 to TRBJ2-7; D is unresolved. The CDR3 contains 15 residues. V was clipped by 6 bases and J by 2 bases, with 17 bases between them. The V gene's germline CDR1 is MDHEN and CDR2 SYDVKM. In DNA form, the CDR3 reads TGTGCCAGCAGGCCACCAGCCGGGCTGACCTACGAGCAGTACTTC. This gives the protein CASRPPAGLTYEQYF.

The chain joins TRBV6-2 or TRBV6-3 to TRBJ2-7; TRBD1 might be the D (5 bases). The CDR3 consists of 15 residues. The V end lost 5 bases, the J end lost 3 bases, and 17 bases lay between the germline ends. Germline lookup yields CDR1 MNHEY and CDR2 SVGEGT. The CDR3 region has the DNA TGTGCCAGCAGTCCGCTTCAGGGTATTAGCTACGAGCAGTACTTC. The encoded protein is CASSPLQGISYEQYF.

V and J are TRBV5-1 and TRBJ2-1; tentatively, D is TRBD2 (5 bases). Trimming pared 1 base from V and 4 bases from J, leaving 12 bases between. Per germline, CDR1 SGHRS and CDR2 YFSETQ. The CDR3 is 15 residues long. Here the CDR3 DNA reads TGCGCCAGCAGCTTGCAGCGGCAAGATTACAATGAGCAGTTCTTC. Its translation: CASSLQRQDYNEQFF.

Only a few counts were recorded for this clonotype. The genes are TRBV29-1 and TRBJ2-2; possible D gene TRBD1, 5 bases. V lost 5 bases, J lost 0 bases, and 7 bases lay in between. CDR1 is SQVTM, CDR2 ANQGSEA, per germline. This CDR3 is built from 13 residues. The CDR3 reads CSVSTANTGELFF. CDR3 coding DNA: TGCAGCGTTTCGACAGCGAACACCGGGGAGCTGTTTTTT.

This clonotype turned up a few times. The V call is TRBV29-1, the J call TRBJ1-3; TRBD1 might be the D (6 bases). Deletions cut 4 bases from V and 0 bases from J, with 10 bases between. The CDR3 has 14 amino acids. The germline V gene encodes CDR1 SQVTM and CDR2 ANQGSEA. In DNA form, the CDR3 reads TGCAGCGTTGGACAGGCCGACTCTGGAAACACCATATATTTT. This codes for CSVGQADSGNTIYF.

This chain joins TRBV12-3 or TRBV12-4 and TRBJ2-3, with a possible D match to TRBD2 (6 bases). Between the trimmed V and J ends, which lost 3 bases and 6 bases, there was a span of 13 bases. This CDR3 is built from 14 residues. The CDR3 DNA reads TGTGCCAGCAGTTTCTCCCGCCGGGGGGATACGCAGTATTTT. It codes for CASSFSRRGDTQYF.